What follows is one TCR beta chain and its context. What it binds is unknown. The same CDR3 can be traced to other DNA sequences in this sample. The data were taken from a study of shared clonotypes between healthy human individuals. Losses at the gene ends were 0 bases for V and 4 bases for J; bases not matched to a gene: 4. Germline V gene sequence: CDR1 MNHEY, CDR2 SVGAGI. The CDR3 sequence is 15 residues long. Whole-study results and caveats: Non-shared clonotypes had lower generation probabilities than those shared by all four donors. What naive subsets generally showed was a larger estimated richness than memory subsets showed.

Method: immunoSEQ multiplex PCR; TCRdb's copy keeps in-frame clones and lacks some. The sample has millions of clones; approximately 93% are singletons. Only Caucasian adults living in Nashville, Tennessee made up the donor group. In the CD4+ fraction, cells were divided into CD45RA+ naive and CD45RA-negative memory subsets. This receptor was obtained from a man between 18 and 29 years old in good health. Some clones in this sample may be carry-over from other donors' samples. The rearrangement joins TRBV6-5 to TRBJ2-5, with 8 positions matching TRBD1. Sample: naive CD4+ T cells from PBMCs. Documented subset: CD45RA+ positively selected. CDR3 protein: CASSYSDRGRETQYF. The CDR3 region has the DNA TGTGCCAGCAGTTACTCCGACAGGGGACGAGAGACCCAGTACTTC.